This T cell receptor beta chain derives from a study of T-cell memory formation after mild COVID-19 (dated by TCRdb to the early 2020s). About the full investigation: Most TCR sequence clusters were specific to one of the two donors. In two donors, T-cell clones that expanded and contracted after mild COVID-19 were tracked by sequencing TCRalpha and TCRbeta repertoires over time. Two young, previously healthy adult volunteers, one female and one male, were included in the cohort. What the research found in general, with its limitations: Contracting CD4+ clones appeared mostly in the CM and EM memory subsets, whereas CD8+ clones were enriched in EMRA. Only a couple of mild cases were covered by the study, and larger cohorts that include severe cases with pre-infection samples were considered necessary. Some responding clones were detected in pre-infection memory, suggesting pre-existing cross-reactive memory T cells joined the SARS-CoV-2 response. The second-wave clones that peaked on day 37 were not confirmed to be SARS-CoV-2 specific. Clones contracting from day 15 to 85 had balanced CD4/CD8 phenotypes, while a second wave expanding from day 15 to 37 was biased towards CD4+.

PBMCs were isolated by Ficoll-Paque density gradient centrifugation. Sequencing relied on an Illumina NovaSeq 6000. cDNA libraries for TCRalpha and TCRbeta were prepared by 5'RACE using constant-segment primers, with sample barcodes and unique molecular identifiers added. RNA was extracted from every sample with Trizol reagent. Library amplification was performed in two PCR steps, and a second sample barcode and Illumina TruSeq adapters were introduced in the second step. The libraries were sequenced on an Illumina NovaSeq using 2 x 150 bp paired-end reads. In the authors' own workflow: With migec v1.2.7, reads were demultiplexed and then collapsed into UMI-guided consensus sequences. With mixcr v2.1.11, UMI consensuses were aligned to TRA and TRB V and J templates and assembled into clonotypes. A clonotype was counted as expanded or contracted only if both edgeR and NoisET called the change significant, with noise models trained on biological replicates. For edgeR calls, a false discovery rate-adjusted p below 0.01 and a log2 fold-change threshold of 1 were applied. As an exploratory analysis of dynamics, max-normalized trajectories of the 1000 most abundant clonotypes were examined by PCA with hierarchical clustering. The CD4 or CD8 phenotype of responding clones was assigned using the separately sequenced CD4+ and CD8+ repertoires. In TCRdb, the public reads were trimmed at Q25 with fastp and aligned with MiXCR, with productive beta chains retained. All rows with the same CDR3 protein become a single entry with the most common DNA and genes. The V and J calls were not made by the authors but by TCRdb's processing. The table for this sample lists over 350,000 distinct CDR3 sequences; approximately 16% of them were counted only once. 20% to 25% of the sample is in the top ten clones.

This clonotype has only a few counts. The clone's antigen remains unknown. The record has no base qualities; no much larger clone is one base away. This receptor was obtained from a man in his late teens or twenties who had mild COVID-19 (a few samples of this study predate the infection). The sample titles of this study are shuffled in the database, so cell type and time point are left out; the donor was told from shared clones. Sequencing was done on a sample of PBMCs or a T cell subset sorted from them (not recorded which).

The CDR3 in this case is CATSTGLGTAETQYF. The DNA sequence is TGTGCCACCAGCACTGGGTTGGGAACGGCGGAGACCCAGTACTTC. The chain uses TRBV15 and TRBJ2-5; the D gene remains uncertain. V loses 4 bases, J loses 5 bases, and the germline ends lie 17 bases apart. The CDR3 numbers 15 residues from cysteine through phenylalanine. The retained sequence is limited to the CDR3, 45 bases, with the frame set at the first base. The germline V gene encodes CDR1 LNHNV and CDR2 YYDKDF (reference sequence).